This TCR beta chain was found in a study of T cell responses to AZD1222 COVID-19 vaccine. Assay used: immunoSEQ multiplex PCR; TCRdb lists only in-frame clones, some missing. The table has 120,000 to 150,000 clones, 86% seen once. The CDR3 is 18 residues long. Trimming stripped 1 base from V and 0 bases from J, with 19 bases between. Germline loops: CDR1 MNHNS, CDR2 SASEGT. Sequences were derived from peripheral blood, sampled 28 days after the second AZD1222 dose. This chain joins TRBV6-1 and TRBJ2-7; D is perhaps TRBD1 (5 bases). The clonotype originates from an adult who received the AZD1222 COVID-19 vaccine. CDR3 nucleotides: TGTGCCAGCAGTGAAGAGGCCATGGGCAGGGCAGGCTCCTACGAGCAGTACTTC. It encodes CASSEEAMGRAGSYEQYF.